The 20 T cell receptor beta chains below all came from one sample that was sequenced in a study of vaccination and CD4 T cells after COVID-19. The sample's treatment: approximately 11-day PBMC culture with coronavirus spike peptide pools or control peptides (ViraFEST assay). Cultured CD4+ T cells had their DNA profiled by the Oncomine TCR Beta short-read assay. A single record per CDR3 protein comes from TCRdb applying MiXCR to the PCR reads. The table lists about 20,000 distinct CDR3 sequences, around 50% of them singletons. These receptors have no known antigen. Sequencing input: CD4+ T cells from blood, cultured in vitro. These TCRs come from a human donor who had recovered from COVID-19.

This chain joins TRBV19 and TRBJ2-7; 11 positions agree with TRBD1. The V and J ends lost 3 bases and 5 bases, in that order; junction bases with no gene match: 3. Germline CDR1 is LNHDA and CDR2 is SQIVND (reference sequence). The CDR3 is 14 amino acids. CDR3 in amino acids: CASSMDRGRNEQYF. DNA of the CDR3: TGTGCCAGTAGTATGGACAGGGGGCGTAACGAGCAGTACTTC.

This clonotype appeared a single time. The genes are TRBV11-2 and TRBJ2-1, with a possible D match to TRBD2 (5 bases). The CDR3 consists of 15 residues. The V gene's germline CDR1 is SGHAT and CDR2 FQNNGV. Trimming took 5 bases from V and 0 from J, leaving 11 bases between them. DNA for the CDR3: TGTGCCAGCAGCCCCATCCGGGGCTCCTACAATGAGCAGTTCTTC. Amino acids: CASSPIRGSYNEQFF.

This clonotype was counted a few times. CDR3 nucleotides: TGTGCCACCAGCAGGGGGTCAGGCTCCTATAATTCACCCCTCCACTTT. It is translated as CATSRGSGSYNSPLHF. J is TRBJ1-6 and V is TRBV15; D uncertain. This CDR3 has 16 amino acids. The germline CDR1 and CDR2 sequences are LNHNV and YYDKDF (reference sequence). V lost 3 bases and J lost 0, with 9 bases in between. The whole variable domain, filled in from reference TRBV15 and TRBJ1-6, reads DAMVIQNPRYQVTQFGKPVTLSCSQTLNHNVMYWYQQKSSQAPKLLFHYYDKDFNNEADTPDNFQSRRPNTSFCFLDIRSPGLGDTAMYLCATSRGSGSYNSPLHFGNGTRLTVT.

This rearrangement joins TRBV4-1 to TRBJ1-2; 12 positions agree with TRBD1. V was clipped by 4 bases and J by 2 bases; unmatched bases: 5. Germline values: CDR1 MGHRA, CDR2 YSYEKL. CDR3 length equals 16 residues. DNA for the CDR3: TGCGCCAGCAGCCGAGGGACAGGGGGCACGAACTATGGCTACACCTTC. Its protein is CASSRGTGGTNYGYTF.

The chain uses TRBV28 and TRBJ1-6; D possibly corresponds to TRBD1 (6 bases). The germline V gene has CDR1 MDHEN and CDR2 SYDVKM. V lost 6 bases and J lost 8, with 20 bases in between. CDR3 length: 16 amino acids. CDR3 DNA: TGTGCCAGCAGCCCAGCCGGGACACGGGGGGATTCACCCCTCCACTTT. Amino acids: CASSPAGTRGDSPLHF.

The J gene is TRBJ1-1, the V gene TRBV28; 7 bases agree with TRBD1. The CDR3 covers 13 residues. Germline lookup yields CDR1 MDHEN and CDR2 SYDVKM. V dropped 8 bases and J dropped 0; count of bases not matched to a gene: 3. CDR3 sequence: CASQQGMNTEAFF. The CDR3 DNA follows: TGTGCCAGCCAACAGGGGATGAACACTGAAGCTTTCTTT.

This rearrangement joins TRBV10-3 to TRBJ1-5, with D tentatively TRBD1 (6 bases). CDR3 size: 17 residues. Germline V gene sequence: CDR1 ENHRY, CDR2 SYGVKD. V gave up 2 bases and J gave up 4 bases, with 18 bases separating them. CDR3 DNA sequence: TGTGCCATCAGTGAGAAAAGTGGGGACACCTCAAATCAGCCCCAGCATTTT. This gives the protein CAISEKSGDTSNQPQHF.

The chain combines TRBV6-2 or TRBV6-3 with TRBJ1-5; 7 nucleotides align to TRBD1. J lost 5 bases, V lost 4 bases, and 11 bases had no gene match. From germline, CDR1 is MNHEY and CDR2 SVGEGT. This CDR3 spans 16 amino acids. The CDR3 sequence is CASSLARTGSYQPQHF. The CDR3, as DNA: TGTGCCAGCAGTTTGGCCAGGACAGGTTCTTATCAGCCCCAGCATTTT.

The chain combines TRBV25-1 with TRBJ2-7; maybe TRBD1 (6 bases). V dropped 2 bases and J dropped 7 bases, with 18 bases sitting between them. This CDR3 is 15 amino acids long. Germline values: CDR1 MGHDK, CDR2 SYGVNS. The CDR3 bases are TGTGCCAGCAGTGAACCCGGACAGCCGGCTGGTGAGCAGTACTTC. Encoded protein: CASSEPGQPAGEQYF.

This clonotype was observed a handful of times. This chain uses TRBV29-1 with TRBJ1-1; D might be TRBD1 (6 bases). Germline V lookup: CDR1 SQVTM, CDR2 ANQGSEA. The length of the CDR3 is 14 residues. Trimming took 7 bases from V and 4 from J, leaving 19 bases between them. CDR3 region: CSASGKQGGTEAFF. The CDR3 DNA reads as TGCAGCGCTAGCGGCAAACAGGGTGGCACTGAAGCTTTCTTT.

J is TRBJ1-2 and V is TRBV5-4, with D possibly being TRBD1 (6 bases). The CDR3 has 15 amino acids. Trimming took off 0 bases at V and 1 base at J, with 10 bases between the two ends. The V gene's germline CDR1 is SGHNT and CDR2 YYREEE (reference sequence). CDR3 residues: CASSLEKGVNYGYTF. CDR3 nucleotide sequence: TGTGCCAGCAGCTTGGAGAAGGGGGTTAACTATGGCTACACCTTC.

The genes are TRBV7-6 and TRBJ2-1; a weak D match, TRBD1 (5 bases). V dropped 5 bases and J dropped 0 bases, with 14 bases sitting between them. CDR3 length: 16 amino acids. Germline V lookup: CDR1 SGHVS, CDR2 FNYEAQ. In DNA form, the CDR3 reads TGTGCCAGCAGCCTGGGGCAGAAGAGCTCCTACAATGAGCAGTTCTTC. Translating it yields CASSLGQKSSYNEQFF.

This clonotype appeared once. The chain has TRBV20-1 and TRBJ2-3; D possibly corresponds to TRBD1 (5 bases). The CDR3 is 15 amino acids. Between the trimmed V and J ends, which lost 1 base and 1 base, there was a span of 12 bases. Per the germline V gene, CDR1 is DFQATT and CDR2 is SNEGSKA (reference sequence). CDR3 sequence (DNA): TGCAGTGCTAGAGTCAGGGTGGTTGGCACAGATACGCAGTATTTT. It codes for CSARVRVVGTDTQYF.

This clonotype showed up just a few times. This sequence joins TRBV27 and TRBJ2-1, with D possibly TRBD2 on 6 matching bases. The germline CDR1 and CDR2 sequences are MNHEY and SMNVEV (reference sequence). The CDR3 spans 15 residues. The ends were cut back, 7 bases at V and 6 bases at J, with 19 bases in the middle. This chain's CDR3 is CASTAGTPGINEQFF. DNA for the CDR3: TGTGCCAGCACCGCCGGGACTCCGGGGATCAATGAGCAGTTCTTC.

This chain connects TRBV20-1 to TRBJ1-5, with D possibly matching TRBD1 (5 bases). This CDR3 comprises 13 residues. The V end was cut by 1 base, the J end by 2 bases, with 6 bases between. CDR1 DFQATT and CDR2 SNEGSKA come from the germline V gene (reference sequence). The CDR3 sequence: CSARGRGNQPQHF. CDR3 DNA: TGCAGTGCTAGAGGCAGGGGCAATCAGCCCCAGCATTTT.

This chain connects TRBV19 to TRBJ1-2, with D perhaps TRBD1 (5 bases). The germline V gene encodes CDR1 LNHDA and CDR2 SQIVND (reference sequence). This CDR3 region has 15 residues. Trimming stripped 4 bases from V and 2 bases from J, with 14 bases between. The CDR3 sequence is CASSTDLRGNYGYTF. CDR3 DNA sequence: TGTGCCAGTAGTACGGACCTTAGGGGCAACTATGGCTACACCTTC.

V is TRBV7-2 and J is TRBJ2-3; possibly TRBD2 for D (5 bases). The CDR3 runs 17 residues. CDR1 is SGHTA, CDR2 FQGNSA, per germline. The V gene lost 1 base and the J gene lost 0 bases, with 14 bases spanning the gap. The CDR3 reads CASSLDLRALSTDTQYF. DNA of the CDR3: TGTGCCAGCAGCTTAGACTTGAGGGCGTTGAGCACAGATACGCAGTATTTT.

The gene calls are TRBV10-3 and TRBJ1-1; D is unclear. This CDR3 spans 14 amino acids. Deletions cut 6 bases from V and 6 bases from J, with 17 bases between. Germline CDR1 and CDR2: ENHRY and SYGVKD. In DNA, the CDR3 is TGTGCCATCAGGATGGAGGGTGGAGTATCTGAAGCTTTCTTT. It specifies CAIRMEGGVSEAFF.

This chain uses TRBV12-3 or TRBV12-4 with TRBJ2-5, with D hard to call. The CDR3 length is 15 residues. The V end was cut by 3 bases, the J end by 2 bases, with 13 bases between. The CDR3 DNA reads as TGTGCCAGCAGTTTTCAAGGTACTGCACAAGAGACCCAGTACTTC. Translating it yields CASSFQGTAQETQYF.

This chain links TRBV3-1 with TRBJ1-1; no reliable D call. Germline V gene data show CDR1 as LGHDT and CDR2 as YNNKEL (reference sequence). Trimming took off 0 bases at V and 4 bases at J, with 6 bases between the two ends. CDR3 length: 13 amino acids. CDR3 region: CASSQDWATEAFF. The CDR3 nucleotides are TGTGCCAGCAGCCAAGATTGGGCCACTGAAGCTTTCTTT.